This T cell receptor beta chain was identified during a study of OX40 agonist ivuxolimab in advanced cancers. Findings of the study overall: Fewer expanded clones were found on average in CD4+ than in CD8+ T cells.

Concerning this clone: What it binds is unknown.

This table comes from immunoSEQ multiplex PCR, and its TCRdb copy is limited to in-frame clones, with some not included. The sample carries around 64,000 clones, 90% to 95% recorded once. The source was CD4+ or CD8+ T cells sorted from blood, collected in a trial of the OX40 agonist ivuxolimab. This TCR was sampled from an adult with an advanced solid tumor such as melanoma, head and neck, liver or kidney cancer.

In DNA, the CDR3 is TGCGCCAGCAGCCAAGCCCCCAATCCTGAGAATGAAAAACTGTTTTTT. The encoded protein is CASSQAPNPENEKLFF. The chain uses TRBV4-3 and TRBJ1-4; D gene uncertain. The germline V gene encodes CDR1 LGHNA and CDR2 YSLEER. The CDR3 runs 16 residues. Trimming stripped 1 base from V and 5 bases from J, with 14 bases between.